This T cell receptor (beta chain) was captured by sequencing in a study of blood T cell repertoires in COVID-19 (dated by TCRdb to 2018 to 2020). Study-wide context: The collaborator samples originated in the United States, Italy and Spain and spanned the acute and convalescent phases of COVID-19. The material from the prospective study consisted of cDNA or gDNA derived from T cells, B-cell-depleted T cells, or PBMCs. The repertoires were made available in a free public database intended to serve as a resource for research on the immune response to SARS-CoV-2. Where HLA class I and class II types were available, the types were taken from metadata supplied by the sample provider, not from assay-based typing. Samples came from the ongoing ImmuneRACE study (first 160 participants) plus 1,254 subjects from 6 global collaborators. The sample metadata nearly always contained a de-identified subject ID, COVID-19 status, age in years and sex. Subjects who had been exposed to COVID-19, were actively infected with it, or had recovered from it provided the deeply sampled blood TCRbeta repertoires that made up the dataset. Overall study results and their limits: How much clinical and demographic metadata was included differed by source and by participant, and the metadata was provided uncurated.

TCRbeta CDR3 regions were amplified from genomic DNA by means of the immunoSEQ Assay, a bias-controlled multiplex PCR. The paper's data handling went like this. The number of nucleated cells in each sample was estimated by amplification of reference gene primers within the assay. To quantify the absolute abundance of each unique TCRbeta CDR3 rearrangement, sequence reads were collapsed and filtered. For each sample, productive Simpson clonality was calculated by taking the square root of Simpson's diversity index across productive rearrangements. This is the immuneACCESS table as TCRdb keeps it, with only in-frame sequences that have V and J called. A part of the clones is gone; compared with another copy, unresolved V genes explain less than half, and the rest is unexplained. V and J calls and clone size come straight from that table; D and trimming were deduced from the DNA. This sample has approximately 92,000 clones in its table, and 85% of those were observed once. The top ten constitute around 3.1% of the sample.

As regards this clone: Its antigen is currently not known. Qualities for individual bases were not recorded, and no much larger clone is one base off.

From the cysteine up to the phenylalanine, the CDR3 has a length of 13 residues. CDR3 DNA only is kept here, 39 bases in frame from base 1. Trimming removed 7 bases from V and 6 bases from J, leaving 16 bases between the germline ends. Looking up the germline V gene yields CDR1 MDHEN and CDR2 SYDVKM. Whole blood was collected in K2EDTA tubes by collaborating institutions according to the institutions' own protocols. For TCRbeta analysis, collaborators shipped samples as frozen whole blood, isolated PBMCs, or DNA extracted from either of those sample types. The material sequenced was peripheral blood. This receptor was taken from a man aged 45-65 years with acute or convalescent COVID-19. The chain is encoded by TRBV28 joined to TRBJ2-7; the D gene is possibly TRBD2, with 6 bases matching. The DNA sequence follows: TGTGCCAGCACGGAGGGGAGTCCTTTCGAGCAGTACTTC. It codes for CASTEGSPFEQYF.